A selection of T cell receptor beta chains follows, all from one sample in a study of blood T cells in healthy people across ages. TCRdb passed the 5' RACE reads through MiXCR, listing each CDR3 protein once. There are over 1,300,000 distinct CDR3 sequences in the sample; approximately 59% occur only once, and more than 6% lies in the top ten. The sequenced sample was blood. Receptors originate from a man between 18 and 29 years old in good health. The CDR3 runs from the conserved cysteine through the conserved F or W. A D gene is named only where the DNA matches it firmly. Size is omitted from some rows. Given values are once, few, many or a class for expanded clones.

j_call	cdr3_length	d_call	v_call	clone_size	cdr3_aa	cdr3_nt
TRBJ2-1	16	TRBD1	TRBV20-1	-	CSARDRGTGGRWEQFF	TGCAGTGCTAGAGATAGAGGGACAGGGGGGCGGTGGGAGCAGTTCTTC
TRBJ2-1	15	-	TRBV10-3	-	CAISERDHHYNEQFF	TGTGCCATCAGTGAACGGGACCACCACTACAATGAGCAGTTCTTC
TRBJ1-1	14	-	TRBV12-3/TRBV12-4	few	CASSLRGRNTEAFF	TGTGCCAGCAGCTTAAGGGGCAGGAACACTGAAGCTTTCTTT
TRBJ2-3	14	TRBD1	TRBV29-1	few	CSVDTRGLTDTQYF	TGCAGCGTTGATACAAGGGGGCTCACAGATACGCAGTATTTT
TRBJ2-2	13	-	TRBV20-1	-	CSARGPGSGELFF	TGCAGTGCTAGAGGACCAGGGTCCGGGGAGCTGTTTTTT
TRBJ2-7	15	-	TRBV3-1	-	CASSPIIAFQEAQYF	TGTGCCAGCAGCCCTATAATAGCTTTCCAAGAGGCCCAGTACTTC
TRBJ2-1	15	TRBD1	TRBV5-1	-	CASSLARGQDNEQFF	TGCGCCAGCAGCTTGGCCAGGGGGCAGGACAATGAGCAGTTCTTC
TRBJ2-7	17	-	TRBV5-1	-	CASSLALIVPGYNEQYF	TGCGCCAGCAGCTTGGCCTTGATTGTCCCCGGTTACAATGAGCAGTACTTC
TRBJ2-4	14	-	TRBV3-1	-	CASSQGGIRNIQYF	TGTGCCAGCAGCCAAGGGGGAATTAGGAACATTCAGTACTTC
TRBJ2-7	14	TRBD1	TRBV4-1	few	CASSQETGAYEQYF	TGCGCCAGCAGCCAAGAGACAGGGGCCTACGAGCAGTACTTC